This is a list of T cell receptor beta chains from one sample in a study of cytomegalovirus exposure and HLA in healthy donors. Produced via immunoSEQ multiplex PCR; TCRdb's table is partial and in-frame only. The profile covers fewer than 200,000 clones, with around four fifths appearing a single time and about 1.3% taken by the ten largest. Sequencing used PBMCs. All receptors derive from a man aged 25-45 years in good health and CMV-seronegative. The CDR3 runs from the conserved cysteine through the conserved F or W. A D gene is named only where the DNA matches it firmly. Clone sizes are given selectively: once, few, many, or a class where the clone is expanded.

d_call j_call clone_size v_call cdr3_nt cdr3_aa
. TRBJ2-5 . TRBV30 TGTGCCTGGAGTGTACCAGGCGGGGGCGGGCTGGGGGAGACCCAGTACTTC CAWSVPGGGGLGETQYF
TRBD1 TRBJ2-1 . TRBV27 TGTGCCAGCAGGTCCCGGGACAGGGGGCTCGGTGAGCAGTTCTTC CASRSRDRGLGEQFF
TRBD1 TRBJ2-7 . TRBV7-9 TGTGCCAGCAGCCCCACACCCGGGACAGGGTCCGCCTACGAGCAGTACTTC CASSPTPGTGSAYEQYF
. TRBJ2-7 . TRBV19 TGTGCCAGTAAGAGGGCCGGGCCGCAGTCCTACGAGCAGTACTTC CASKRAGPQSYEQYF
. TRBJ2-7 . TRBV7-2 TGTGCCAGCAGCTTAACAACAGGGAATAACGAGCAGTACTTC CASSLTTGNNEQYF
. TRBJ1-5 . TRBV28 TGTGCCAGCAGTTCACGACAAGGCAATCAGCCCCAGCATTTT CASSSRQGNQPQHF
. TRBJ1-1 . TRBV7-3 TGTGCCAGCAGCTTATCGGGGGAGACTGAAGCTTTCTTT CASSLSGETEAFF
. TRBJ2-3 . TRBV18 TGTGCCAGCTCCCAGGCTAGCGCAAGCACAGATACGCAGTATTTT CASSQASASTDTQYF
. TRBJ2-5 once TRBV4-1 TGCGCCAGCAGCCAGAAGCCTCCGGGAGAGACCCAGTACTTC CASSQKPPGETQYF
. TRBJ2-7 . TRBV4-2 TGTGCCAGCAGCCAAGACGGAGGGGACCACTACGAGCAGTACTTC CASSQDGGDHYEQYF
TRBD2 TRBJ2-3 . TRBV7-3 TGTGCCAGCAGCTCCCGGACTAGCGGGACAGATACGCAGTATTTT CASSSRTSGTDTQYF
TRBD1 TRBJ2-7 few TRBV9 TGTGCCAGCAGCGTAGGGTCAGGGGACAGGGGGCCCTACGAGCAGTACTTC CASSVGSGDRGPYEQYF
TRBD1 TRBJ1-4 few TRBV2 TGTGCCAGCAGCCTACAGGGGAGCGTCGTGGGAACTAATGAAAAACTGTTTTTT CASSLQGSVVGTNEKLFF
. TRBJ2-2 . TRBV6-5 TGTGCCAGCAGTTCCTTGGACTGGAACACCGGGGAGCTGTTTTTT CASSSLDWNTGELFF
TRBD2 TRBJ2-1 . TRBV18 TGTGCCAGCTCACCAACGCCCGGGACTAGCCACAATGAGCAGTTCTTC CASSPTPGTSHNEQFF
. TRBJ2-4 . TRBV2 TGTGCCAGCGAATCCCCTAGGGCCAAAAACATTCAGTACTTC CASESPRAKNIQYF
. TRBJ2-1 . TRBV10-1 TGCGCCAGCAGTCCGGGTGGGAATGAGCAGTTCTTC CASSPGGNEQFF
TRBD2 TRBJ2-7 . TRBV11-2 TGTGCCAGCAGCTTAGATTGGGGGACTAGACTCTCCTACGAGCAGTACTTC CASSLDWGTRLSYEQYF
. TRBJ2-1 . TRBV14 TGTGCCAGCAGCCGACTGGACAGAGCTTCCTACAATGAGCAGTTCTTC CASSRLDRASYNEQFF
TRBD2 TRBJ2-1 . TRBV9 TGTGCCAGCAGCGGGGCCGGGAGGCCTAATGAGCAGTTCTTC CASSGAGRPNEQFF
. TRBJ1-5 few TRBV5-1 TGCGCCAGCAGCTTGGAGTCAGGGTCTCAGCCCCAGCATTTT CASSLESGSQPQHF
TRBD1 TRBJ1-3 . TRBV6-1 TGTGCCAGCAGCCTGGACAGGATCTCTGGAAACACCATATATTTT CASSLDRISGNTIYF
TRBD2 TRBJ2-3 . TRBV4-3 TGCGCCAGCAGCCCAAAGCGGGGCCCCACAGATACGCAGTATTTT CASSPKRGPTDTQYF
. TRBJ2-1 . TRBV7-3 TGTGCCAGCAGCTTAGGGACTTCCAACAATGAGCAGTTCTTC CASSLGTSNNEQFF
. TRBJ2-7 . TRBV6-1 TGTGCCAGCAGGGATCGACAGGTAAACTACGAGCAGTACTTC CASRDRQVNYEQYF
TRBD2 TRBJ2-1 . TRBV5-6 TGTGCCTCCGGGACTAGCTACTACAATGAGCAGTTCTTC CASGTSYYNEQFF
. TRBJ2-5 . TRBV7-9 TGTGCCAGCAGCTTCACGGGGTCAGAGACCCAGTACTTC CASSFTGSETQYF
. TRBJ1-2 . TRBV7-6 TGTGCCAGCAGCTTAGCAGGGGTCGGGTATGGCTACACCTTC CASSLAGVGYGYTF
TRBD1 TRBJ2-2 . TRBV28 TGTGCCAGCAGTTTGGGACAGTACACCGGGGAGCTGTTTTTT CASSLGQYTGELFF
. TRBJ1-1 . TRBV11-2 TGTGCCAGCAGCTCGAGGGGGGGATCAGAAGCTTTCTTT CASSSRGGSEAFF
. TRBJ1-1 . TRBV18 TGTGCCAGCTCACCGCTCCAGGGGTTGGCATCGAACACTGAAGCTTTCTTT CASSPLQGLASNTEAFF
TRBD1 TRBJ2-7 . TRBV27 TGTGCCAGCAGTTCCAACGGGGGACAGGGAGCCTACGAGCAGTACTTC CASSSNGGQGAYEQYF
. TRBJ1-2 . TRBV5-4 TGTGCCAGCAGCGACTTTTCGACAGCCAACTATGGCTACACCTTC CASSDFSTANYGYTF
. TRBJ1-2 . TRBV7-9 TGTGCCAGCAGCCTCGGGGATATTCTCTCTGGCTACACCTTC CASSLGDILSGYTF
. TRBJ1-2 . TRBV5-4 TGTGCCAGCAGATTTACAGGGTACGCCTATGGCTACACCTTC CASRFTGYAYGYTF
TRBD2 TRBJ2-2 . TRBV5-4 TGTGCCAGTCTCTCTTGGACCCGGGGGGGCAAGACCGGGGAGCTGTTTTTT CASLSWTRGGKTGELFF
. TRBJ1-4 . TRBV10-2 TGCGCCAGCAGTGCGGGGATAAATGAAAAACTGTTTTTT CASSAGINEKLFF
. TRBJ2-7 . TRBV30 TGTGCCTGGAGAACCAGCTACGAGCAGTACTTC CAWRTSYEQYF
. TRBJ1-5 . TRBV29-1 TGCAGCGTTGGTCTTGGGGAGGATCAGCCCCAGCATTTT CSVGLGEDQPQHF
TRBD1 TRBJ2-7 . TRBV27 TGTGCCAGCGGTAGACAGGGGCCCTACGAGCAGTACTTC CASGRQGPYEQYF
. TRBJ1-2 . TRBV5-4 TGTGCCAGCAGCTTTAGCGGGGCTGGCTACACCTTC CASSFSGAGYTF